This T cell receptor (beta chain) was recovered during a study of blood T cell repertoires in COVID-19. In the study overall: T cells, B-cell-depleted T cells, or PBMCs supplied cDNA or gDNA.

Seattle-derived patients entered the study during active infection and were followed longitudinally. V lost 3 bases to trimming and J lost 5 bases, with 8 bases between them. CDR1 is MNHEY, CDR2 SMNVEV, per germline (reference sequence). CDR3 length equals 13 residues. Generated by immunoSEQ multiplex PCR, the TCRdb table keeps only in-frame clones and is missing some. In the table there are 200,000 to 250,000 clones, about 81% of which are singletons. The V and J genes are TRBV27 and TRBJ1-5; D might be TRBD1 (5 bases). The origin of this receptor is a woman in her 70s with COVID-19, enrolled during active disease. The sample was peripheral blood. Written as DNA, the CDR3 is TGTGCCAGCAGTTTCCAGGGCGATCAGCCCCAGCATTTT. Encoded protein: CASSFQGDQPQHF.